This T cell receptor beta chain was recorded in a study of blood T cell repertoires in COVID-19. About the research overall: COVID-19 samples, acute and convalescent, were from the United States, Italy and Spain. From T cells, B-cell-depleted T cells, or PBMCs came the material, which was cDNA or gDNA.

This CDR3 region has 16 residues. J gave up 6 bases and V 0 bases, and 8 bases lay outside the gene matches. From germline, CDR1 is MNHEY and CDR2 SVGAGI. The method was immunoSEQ multiplex PCR; TCRdb's version includes in-frame clones alone and lacks a portion of them. The table shows roughly 300,000 clones, with around 87% occurring only once. Source material: peripheral blood. The genes are TRBV6-5 and TRBJ2-3; 8 bases line up with TRBD2. This TCR derives from a woman aged 45-65 years who had recovered from COVID-19. CDR3 amino acids: CASSYSNRGGADTQYF. The DNA for the CDR3 is TGTGCCAGCAGTTACTCGAATCGGGGGGGGGCGGATACGCAGTATTTT.